Sequencing of this T cell receptor (beta chain) was carried out in a study of blood T cell repertoires in COVID-19. Study summary: Acute and convalescent COVID-19 samples came from the United States, Italy and Spain. The cDNA or gDNA used as material had been derived from T cells, B-cell-depleted T cells, or PBMCs.

Seattle patients were enrolled during active infection and followed longitudinally. The length of the CDR3 is 17 residues. V lost 3 bases and J lost 4, with 16 bases in between. Germline lookup yields CDR1 SGHTA and CDR2 FQGNSA. Original data processing: By means of reference gene primer amplification, nucleated cell counts were estimated. Clones were sequenced by immunoSEQ multiplex PCR, and TCRdb holds only the in-frame ones, with some missing. V and J calls and clone size are copied from that table; D and trimming were computed from the DNA. The repertoire consists of about 160,000 clones, with around 93% occurring once and the leading ten covering around 4.6%.

Sequenced sample: peripheral blood. This TCR came from a man aged 25 to 45 with COVID-19, enrolled during active disease. The chain has TRBV7-2 and TRBJ1-6, with D unresolved. CDR3 DNA sequence: TGTGCCAGCAGCTTTTCTGCCCTCGAGGGTTATAATTCACCCCTCCACTTT. Encoded protein: CASSFSALEGYNSPLHF. The complete variable domain, with remaining parts taken from reference TRBV7-2 and TRBJ1-6, reads GAGVSQSPSNKVTEKGKDVELRCDPISGHTALYWYRQSLGQGLEFLIYFQGNSAPDKSGLPSDRFSAERTGGSVSTLTIQRTQQEDSAVYLCASSFSALEGYNSPLHFGNGTRLTVT.